One T cell receptor beta chain is described in this entry. The target antigen is unknown. Germline V CDR1 and CDR2: SQVTM, ANQGSEA. V shed 2 bases, J shed 8 bases, and the junction held 10 bases outside the gene matches. The CDR3 sequence is 15 residues long. A second PCR of about 6 to 12 cycles used a sample-barcoded 5' primer and a J-beta primer mix. A 12-random-nucleotide template-switch adaptor tagged each cDNA molecule. TCRdb reprocessed the 5' RACE reads with MiXCR, giving one entry per CDR3 protein. Seen here are some 900,000 distinct CDR3 sequences, under 30% observed once, and the top ten hold approximately 15%. This sample stems from a study of blood T cells in healthy people across ages. Study-wide results and caveats: Underestimates were what the diversity estimates from one million T cells were considered to be. Diversity was higher, and naive CD4+ cells more numerous, in long-lived donors than in aged donors.

The TCR was taken from a woman older than 75 in good health. Sequenced input: blood. The genes are TRBV29-1 and TRBJ2-4, with TRBD2 matching over 9 bases. DNA for the CDR3: TGCAGCGTTGAAAGTCCGCGGGGGGGCCGGGACATTCAGTACTTC. Its protein is CSVESPRGGRDIQYF.